This TCR beta chain came from a study of T-cell reconstitution after alpha-beta-depleted transplantation in children. Study observations and caveats: Several hundred expanded graft clones reportedly gave rise to the alpha-beta T cells present about two months after transplant. By one year post-transplant, T-cell counts and diversity largely arose from T cells that were newly produced. Some patients showed high day-60 TCRbeta diversity, which derived from surviving recipient T cells and thymic progenitors.

This clonotype was detected a few times. Its antigen remains unknown. Preparation of the TCRbeta library involved a method that used unique molecular identifiers. From the PCR reads, TCRdb called clonotypes with MiXCR, one entry per CDR3 protein. The sample consists of 600,000 or so distinct CDR3 sequences, roughly 23% of them appearing once. CDR3 size: 11 residues. The V end was cut by 4 bases, the J end by 9 bases, with 10 bases between. Per the germline V gene, CDR1 is DFQATT and CDR2 is SNEGSKA (reference sequence). Sequences were derived from PBMCs, mostly from graft donor cells, sampled 360 days after TCRalphabeta/CD19-depleted stem cell transplant. The chain employs TRBV20-1 and TRBJ2-1, with D unclear. This clonotype was sampled from a boy younger than two who had a stem cell transplant for acute myeloid leukemia, so the T cells may come from the graft donor. The CDR3 loop is CSATGLREQFF. The CDR3 nucleotides read TGCAGTGCTACGGGCTTACGTGAGCAGTTCTTC.